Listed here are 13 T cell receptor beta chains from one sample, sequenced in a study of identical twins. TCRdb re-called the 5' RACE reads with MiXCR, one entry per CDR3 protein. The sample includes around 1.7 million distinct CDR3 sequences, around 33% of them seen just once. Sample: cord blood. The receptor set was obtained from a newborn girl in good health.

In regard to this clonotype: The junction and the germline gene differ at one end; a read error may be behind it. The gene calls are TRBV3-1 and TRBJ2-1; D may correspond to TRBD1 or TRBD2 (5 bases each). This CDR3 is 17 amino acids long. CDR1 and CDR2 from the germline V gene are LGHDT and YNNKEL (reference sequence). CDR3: CASSQGGRAFISDERFF. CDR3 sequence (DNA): TGTGCCAGCAGCCAAGGAGGCAGGGCTTTTATTAGCGATGAGCGGTTCTTC.

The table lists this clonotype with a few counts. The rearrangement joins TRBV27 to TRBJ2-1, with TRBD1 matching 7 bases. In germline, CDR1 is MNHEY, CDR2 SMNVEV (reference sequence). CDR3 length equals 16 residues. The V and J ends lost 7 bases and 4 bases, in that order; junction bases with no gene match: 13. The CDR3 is CASTPLLDRRYNEQFF. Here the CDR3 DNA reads TGTGCCAGCACACCTCTCCTGGACAGGAGATACAATGAGCAGTTCTTC.

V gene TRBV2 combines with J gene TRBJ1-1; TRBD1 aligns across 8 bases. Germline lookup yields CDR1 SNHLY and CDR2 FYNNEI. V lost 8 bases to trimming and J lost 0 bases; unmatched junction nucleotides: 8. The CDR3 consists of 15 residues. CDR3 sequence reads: CASLGTGRLNTEAFF. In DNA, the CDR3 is TGTGCCAGCCTGGGGACAGGCAGGCTGAACACTGAAGCTTTCTTT.

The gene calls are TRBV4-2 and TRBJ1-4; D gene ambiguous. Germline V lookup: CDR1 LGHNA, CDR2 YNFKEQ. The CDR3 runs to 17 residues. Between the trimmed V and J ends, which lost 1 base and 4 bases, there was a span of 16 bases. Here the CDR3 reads CASSQVVRRSFNEKLFF. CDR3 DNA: TGTGCCAGCAGCCAAGTAGTCAGGCGGTCGTTTAATGAAAAACTGTTTTTT.

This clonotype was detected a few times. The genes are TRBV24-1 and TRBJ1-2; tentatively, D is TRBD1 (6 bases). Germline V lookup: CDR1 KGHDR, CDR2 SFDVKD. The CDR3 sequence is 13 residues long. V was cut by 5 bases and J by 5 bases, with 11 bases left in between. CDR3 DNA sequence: TGTGCCACCAGTGTGGGGGCAGGGTATGGCTACACCTTC. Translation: CATSVGAGYGYTF.

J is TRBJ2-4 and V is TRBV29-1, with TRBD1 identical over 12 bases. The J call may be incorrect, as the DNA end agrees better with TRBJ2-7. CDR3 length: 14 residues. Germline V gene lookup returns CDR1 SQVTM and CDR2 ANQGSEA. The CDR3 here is CSVGDRGLPYEQYF. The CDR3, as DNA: TGCAGCGTTGGGGACAGGGGGCTTCCTTACGAGCAGTACTTC.

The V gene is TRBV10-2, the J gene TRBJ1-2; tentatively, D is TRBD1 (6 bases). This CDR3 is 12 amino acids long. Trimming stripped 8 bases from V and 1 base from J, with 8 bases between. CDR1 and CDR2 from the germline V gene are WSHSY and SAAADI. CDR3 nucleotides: TGCGCCAGCGCGGACAGTAACTATGGCTACACCTTC. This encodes CASADSNYGYTF.

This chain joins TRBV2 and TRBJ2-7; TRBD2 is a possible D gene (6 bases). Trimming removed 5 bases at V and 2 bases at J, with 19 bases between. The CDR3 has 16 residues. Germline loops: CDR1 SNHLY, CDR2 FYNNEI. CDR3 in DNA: TGTGCCAGCAGTACACGGGGGAGCCAACGGGCCTACGAGCAGTACTTC. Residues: CASSTRGSQRAYEQYF.

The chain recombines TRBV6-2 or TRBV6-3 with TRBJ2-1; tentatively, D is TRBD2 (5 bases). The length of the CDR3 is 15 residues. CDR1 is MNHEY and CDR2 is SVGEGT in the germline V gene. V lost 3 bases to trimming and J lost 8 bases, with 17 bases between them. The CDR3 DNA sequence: TGTGCCAGCAGTTATCTAGCCAGGCCCGGCTATGAGCAGTTCTTC. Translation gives CASSYLARPGYEQFF.

CDR3 DNA: TGTGCCAGCAGGTCTCGAGGGGCGAACACCGGGGAGCTGTTTTTT. Residues: CASRSRGANTGELFF. V gene TRBV4-2 combines with J gene TRBJ2-2, with D perhaps given as TRBD1 or TRBD2 (5 bases each). The V end was cut by 6 bases, the J end by 0 bases, with 11 bases between. The CDR3 runs 15 residues. Germline V gives CDR1 LGHNA, CDR2 YNFKEQ.

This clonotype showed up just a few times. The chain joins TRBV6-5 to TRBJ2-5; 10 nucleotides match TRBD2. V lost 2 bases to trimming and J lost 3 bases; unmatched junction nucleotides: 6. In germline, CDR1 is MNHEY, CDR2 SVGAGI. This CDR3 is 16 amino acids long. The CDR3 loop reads CASSYVGLAAKETQYF. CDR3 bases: TGTGCCAGCAGTTACGTTGGACTAGCGGCGAAAGAGACCCAGTACTTC.

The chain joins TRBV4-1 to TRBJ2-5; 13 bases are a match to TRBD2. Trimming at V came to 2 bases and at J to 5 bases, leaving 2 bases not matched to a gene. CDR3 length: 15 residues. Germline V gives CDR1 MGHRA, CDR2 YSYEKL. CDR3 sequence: CASSQMTSGRETQYF. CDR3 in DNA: TGCGCCAGCAGCCAAATGACTAGCGGGAGGGAGACCCAGTACTTC.

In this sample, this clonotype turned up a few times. The CDR3: CSARAGLTSTDTQYF. DNA for the CDR3: TGCAGTGCTAGAGCAGGACTTACTAGCACAGATACGCAGTATTTT. This chain joins TRBV20-1 and TRBJ2-3; D perhaps matches TRBD2 (5 bases). Germline CDR1 reads DFQATT; CDR2 reads SNEGSKA (reference sequence). The ends were cut back, 1 base at V and 0 bases at J, with 11 bases in the middle. The CDR3 loop spans 15 amino acids.